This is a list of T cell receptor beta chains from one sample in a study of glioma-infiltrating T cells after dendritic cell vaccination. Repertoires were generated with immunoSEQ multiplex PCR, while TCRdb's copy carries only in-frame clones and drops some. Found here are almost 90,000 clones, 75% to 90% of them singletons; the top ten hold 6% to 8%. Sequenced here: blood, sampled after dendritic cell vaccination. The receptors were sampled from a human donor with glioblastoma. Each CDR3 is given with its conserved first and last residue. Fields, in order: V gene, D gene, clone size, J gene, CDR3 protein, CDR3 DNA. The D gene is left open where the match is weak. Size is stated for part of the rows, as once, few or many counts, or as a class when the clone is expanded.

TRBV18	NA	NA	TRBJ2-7	CASSPVGGPQAEQYF	TGTGCCAGCTCACCTGTGGGGGGTCCGCAGGCCGAGCAGTACTTC
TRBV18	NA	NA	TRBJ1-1	CASSSTGNTEAFF	TGTGCCAGCTCGTCGACAGGGAACACTGAAGCTTTCTTT
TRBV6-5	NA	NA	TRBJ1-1	CASSRVDTEAFF	TGTGCCAGCAGCAGGGTGGACACTGAAGCTTTCTTT
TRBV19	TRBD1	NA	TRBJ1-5	CASSMTGANQPQHF	TGTGCCAGTAGTATGACAGGGGCTAATCAGCCCCAGCATTTT
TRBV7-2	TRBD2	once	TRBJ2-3	CASNRLAGGTTDTQYF	TGTGCCAGCAATAGACTAGCGGGGGGGACGACAGATACGCAGTATTTT
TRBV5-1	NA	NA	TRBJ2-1	CASSPGLTAYNEQFF	TGCGCCAGCAGCCCGGGACTTACGGCCTACAATGAGCAGTTCTTC
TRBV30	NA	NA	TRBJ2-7	CAWSRDISYEQYF	TGTGCCTGGAGTAGGGACATCTCCTACGAGCAGTACTTC
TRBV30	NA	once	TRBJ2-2	CAWSGQDTGELFF	TGTGCCTGGAGTGGGCAGGACACCGGGGAGCTGTTTTTT
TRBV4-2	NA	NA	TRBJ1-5	CASSQGLVTGDNQPQHF	TGTGCCAGCAGCCAAGGTTTGGTCACAGGTGACAATCAGCCCCAGCATTTT
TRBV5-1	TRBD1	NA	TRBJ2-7	CASSLIGTASYEQYF	TGCGCCAGCAGCTTGATAGGGACAGCTTCCTACGAGCAGTACTTC
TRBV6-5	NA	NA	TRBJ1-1	CASSYSEGVSEAFF	TGTGCCAGCAGTTACTCGGAGGGAGTGTCTGAAGCTTTCTTT
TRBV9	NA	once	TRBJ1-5	CASSVGGGTQPQHF	TGTGCCAGCAGCGTAGGCGGGGGAACTCAGCCCCAGCATTTT
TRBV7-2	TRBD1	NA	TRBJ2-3	CASSLQTGATTDTQYF	TGTGCCAGCAGTCTGCAGACAGGGGCCACCACAGATACGCAGTATTTT
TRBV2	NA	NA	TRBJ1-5	CASRGVQGQPQHF	TGTGCCAGCAGGGGGGTACAGGGTCAGCCCCAGCATTTT
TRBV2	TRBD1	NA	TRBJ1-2	CASTPGQEYGYTF	TGTGCCAGCACCCCGGGACAGGAATATGGCTACACCTTC
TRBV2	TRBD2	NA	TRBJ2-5	CASSVGLAETQYF	TGTGCCAGCAGTGTCGGACTAGCGGAGACCCAGTACTTC
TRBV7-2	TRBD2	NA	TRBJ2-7	CASSLLASGGAAYEQYF	TGTGCCAGCAGCTTATTGGCTAGCGGGGGGGCCGCTTACGAGCAGTACTTC
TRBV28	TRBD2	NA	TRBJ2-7	CASGSRGGSSYEQYF	TGTGCCAGCGGCTCGCGGGGGGGAAGCTCCTACGAGCAGTACTTC
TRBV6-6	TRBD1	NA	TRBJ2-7	CASSIDGTGVYEQYF	TGTGCCAGCAGCATTGACGGGACAGGGGTCTACGAGCAGTACTTC
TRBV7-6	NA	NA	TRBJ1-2	CASSTGNYGYTF	TGTGCCAGCAGTACAGGGAACTATGGCTACACCTTC
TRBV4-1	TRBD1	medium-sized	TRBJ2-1	CASSQTGTGYSYNEQFF	TGCGCCAGCAGCCAGACCGGGACAGGTTACTCCTACAATGAGCAGTTCTTC
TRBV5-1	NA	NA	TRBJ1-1	CASSSIGGVTEAFF	TGCGCCAGCAGCTCGATAGGGGGAGTTACTGAAGCTTTCTTT
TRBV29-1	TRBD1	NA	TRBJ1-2	CSVDGTGTRLDGYTF	TGCAGCGTTGATGGGACAGGCACCCGACTTGATGGCTACACCTTC
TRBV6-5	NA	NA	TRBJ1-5	CASRQGHNQPQHF	TGTGCCAGCAGGCAGGGGCACAATCAGCCCCAGCATTTT
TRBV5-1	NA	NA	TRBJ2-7	CASSLAPGASYEQYF	TGCGCCAGCAGCTTGGCTCCAGGCGCCTCCTACGAGCAGTACTTC
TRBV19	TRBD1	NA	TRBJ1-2	CASRRDRGYGYTF	TGTGCCAGTAGGAGGGACAGAGGATATGGCTACACCTTC
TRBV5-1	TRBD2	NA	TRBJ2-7	CASSLDGLAGTYEQYF	TGCGCCAGCAGCTTGGACGGACTAGCGGGAACCTACGAGCAGTACTTC
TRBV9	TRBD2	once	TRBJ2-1	CASSAWGGSYNEQFF	TGTGCCAGCAGCGCGTGGGGGGGGTCCTACAATGAGCAGTTCTTC
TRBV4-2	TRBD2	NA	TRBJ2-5	CASSQDQREPETQYF	TGTGCCAGCAGCCAAGATCAGCGGGAGCCAGAGACCCAGTACTTC
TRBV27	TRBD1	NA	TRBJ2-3	CASSSEGQITDTQYF	TGTGCCAGCAGTTCAGAGGGACAGATCACAGATACGCAGTATTTT
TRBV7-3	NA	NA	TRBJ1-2	CASSEGQNYGYTF	TGTGCCAGCAGCGAAGGACAGAACTATGGCTACACCTTC
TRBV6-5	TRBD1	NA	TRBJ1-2	CASSSRQGGYGYTF	TGTGCCAGCAGCTCGAGACAGGGGGGGTATGGCTACACCTTC
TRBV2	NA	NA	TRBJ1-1	CASSGGLANTEAFF	TGTGCCAGCAGCGGGGGACTGGCGAACACTGAAGCTTTCTTT
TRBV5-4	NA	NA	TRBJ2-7	CASTQPGSYEQYF	TGTGCCAGCACCCAGCCGGGCTCCTACGAGCAGTACTTC
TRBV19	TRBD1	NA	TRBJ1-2	CASSPRPGQGGVDGYTF	TGTGCCAGTAGTCCCCGACCCGGACAGGGAGGGGTGGATGGCTACACCTTC
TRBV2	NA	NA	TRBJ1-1	CASSGGGGNAEAFF	TGTGCCAGCAGTGGAGGGGGTGGGAACGCTGAAGCTTTCTTT
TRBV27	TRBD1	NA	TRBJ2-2	CASSKQPGQGAHRNTGELFF	TGTGCCAGCAGCAAACAACCGGGACAGGGGGCCCACCGGAACACCGGGGAGCTGTTTTTT
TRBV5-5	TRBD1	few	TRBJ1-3	CASSWGTGSGNTIYF	TGTGCCAGCAGCTGGGGGACAGGCTCTGGAAACACCATATATTTT
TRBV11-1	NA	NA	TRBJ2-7	CASSLFGSYEQYF	TGTGCCAGCAGCCTCTTCGGGTCCTACGAGCAGTACTTC
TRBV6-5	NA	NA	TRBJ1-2	CASSYGQGDGYTF	TGTGCCAGCAGTTACGGGCAGGGTGATGGCTACACCTTC
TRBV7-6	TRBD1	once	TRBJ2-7	CASSPGIRQGDEQYF	TGTGCCAGCAGCCCTGGGATACGGCAGGGGGACGAGCAGTACTTC
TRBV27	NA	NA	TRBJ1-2	CASSRIAGREGGYTF	TGTGCCAGCAGCAGGATAGCAGGCCGGGAGGGTGGCTACACCTTC
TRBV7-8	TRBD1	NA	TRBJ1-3	CASSLGYGTGAGNTIYF	TGTGCCAGCAGCTTAGGGTATGGGACAGGGGCTGGAAACACCATATATTTT
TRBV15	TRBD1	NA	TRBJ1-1	CATGDRGPTEAFF	TGTGCCACCGGCGACAGGGGGCCAACTGAAGCTTTCTTT
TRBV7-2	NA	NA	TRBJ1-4	CASSPDSLNEKLFF	TGTGCCAGCAGCCCAGACAGTTTGAATGAAAAACTGTTTTTT
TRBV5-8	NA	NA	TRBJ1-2	CASSLEPGLVANYGYTF	TGTGCCAGCAGCTTGGAACCAGGGCTTGTTGCTAACTATGGCTACACCTTC
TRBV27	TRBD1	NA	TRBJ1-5	CASRSGTGGNQPQHF	TGTGCCAGCAGGTCAGGGACAGGGGGTAATCAGCCCCAGCATTTT
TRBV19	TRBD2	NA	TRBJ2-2	CASSRMGLAGADTGELFF	TGTGCCAGTAGTAGGATGGGACTAGCGGGGGCGGACACCGGGGAGCTGTTTTTT
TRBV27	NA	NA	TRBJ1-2	CASSLGGDLGYTF	TGTGCCAGCAGTTTAGGGGGGGACTTGGGCTACACCTTC
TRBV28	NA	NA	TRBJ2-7	CATIRSVTYEQYF	TGTGCCACCATCCGATCTGTCACCTACGAGCAGTACTTC
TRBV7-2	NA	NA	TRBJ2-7	CASSLGGVGLYEQYF	TGTGCCAGCAGTCTAGGGGGGGTAGGACTCTACGAGCAGTACTTC
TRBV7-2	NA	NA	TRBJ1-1	CASRRGGSSGTEAFF	TGTGCCAGCAGGAGGGGAGGGTCTAGTGGCACTGAAGCTTTCTTT
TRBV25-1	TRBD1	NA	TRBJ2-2	CASSDDRGATGELFF	TGTGCCAGCAGTGATGACAGGGGGGCAACCGGGGAGCTGTTTTTT
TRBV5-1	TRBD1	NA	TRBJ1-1	CASSPQGENTEAFF	TGCGCCAGTAGCCCACAGGGGGAGAACACTGAAGCTTTCTTT
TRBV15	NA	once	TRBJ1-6	CATSRADSANSPLHF	TGTGCCACCAGCAGGGCCGACAGTGCGAATTCACCCCTCCACTTT